This T cell receptor (beta chain) was obtained from a study of T-cell memory formation after mild COVID-19. 5'RACE with constant-segment primers yielded barcoded, UMI-tagged TCR alpha and TCR beta cDNA libraries. In TCRdb, the 5' RACE reads were re-called with MiXCR into one record per CDR3 protein. This sample carries a few hundred thousand distinct CDR3 sequences, over 9.5% of them seen once, and the ten largest clones take 3%. Sequenced input: PBMCs or a T cell subset sorted from them (not recorded which). This TCR came from a man younger than 35 who had mild COVID-19 (a few samples of this study predate the infection). Cell type and time point are not known.

The CDR3 protein is CASKGRPADTQYF. In DNA form, the CDR3 reads TGTGCCAGCAAAGGCAGGCCCGCAGATACGCAGTATTTT. The chain links TRBV4-2 to TRBJ2-3; D not resolved. The germline CDR1 and CDR2 sequences are LGHNA and YNFKEQ. The CDR3 is made up of 13 amino acids. V was cut by 7 bases and J by 4 bases, with 12 bases left in between.